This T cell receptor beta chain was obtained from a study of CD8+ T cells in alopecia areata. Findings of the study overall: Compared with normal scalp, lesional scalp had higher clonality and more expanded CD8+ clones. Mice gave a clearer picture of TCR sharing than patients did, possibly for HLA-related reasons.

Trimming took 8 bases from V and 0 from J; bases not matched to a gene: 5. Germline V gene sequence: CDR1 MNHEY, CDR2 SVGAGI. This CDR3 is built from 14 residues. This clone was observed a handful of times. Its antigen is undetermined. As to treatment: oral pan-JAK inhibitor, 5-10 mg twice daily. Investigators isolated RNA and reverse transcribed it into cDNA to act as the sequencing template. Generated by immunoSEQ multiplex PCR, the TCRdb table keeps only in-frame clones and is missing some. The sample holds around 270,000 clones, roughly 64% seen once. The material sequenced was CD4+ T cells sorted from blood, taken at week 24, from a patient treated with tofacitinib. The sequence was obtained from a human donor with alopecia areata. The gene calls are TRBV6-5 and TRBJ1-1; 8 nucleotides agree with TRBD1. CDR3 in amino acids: CASGQGTMNTEAFF. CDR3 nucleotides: TGTGCCAGCGGACAGGGAACTATGAACACTGAAGCTTTCTTT.